Below, 18 T cell receptor beta chains from the same sample are listed, as sequenced in a study of OX40 agonist ivuxolimab in advanced cancers. The library was generated by the immunoSEQ multiplex PCR assay. What TCRdb holds here is the immuneACCESS table cut down to in-frame rearrangements. Part of the clones is not present; checked against another copy, under half of the missing clones reflect an unresolved V gene, and the others are unexplained. The sample has tens of thousands of clones on record, around four fifths of them singletons. Approximately 2.6% of the sample rests with the top ten. Sequencing used CD4+ or CD8+ T cells sorted from blood, obtained in a trial of the OX40 agonist ivuxolimab. All receptors come from an adult with an advanced solid tumor such as melanoma, head and neck, liver or kidney cancer.

V is TRBV6-5 and J is TRBJ1-2, with no clear D. The CDR3 is made up of 13 amino acids. The germline CDR1 and CDR2 sequences are MNHEY and SVGAGI. The V and J ends lost 0 bases and 2 bases respectively, with 4 bases between them. The CDR3: CASSYSPNYGYTF. CDR3 coding DNA: TGTGCCAGCAGTTACTCTCCAAACTATGGCTACACCTTC.

This clone was observed a single time. CDR3 sequence reads: CASSSLYGYTF. DNA for the CDR3: TGTGCCAGTAGCTCCCTTTATGGCTACACCTTC. The rearrangement links TRBV19 to TRBJ1-2, with D unclear. The germline V and J ends were trimmed by 6 bases and 5 bases, with 7 bases remaining between them. This CDR3 is 11 amino acids long. CDR1 is LNHDA, CDR2 SQIVND, per germline (reference sequence). The full variable domain, its missing parts supplied by reference TRBV19 and TRBJ1-2, is DGGITQSPKYLFRKEGQNVTLSCEQNLNHDAMYWYRQDPGQGLRLIYYSQIVNDFQKGDIAEGYSVSREKKESFPLTVTSAQKNPTAFYLCASSSLYGYTFGSGTRLTVV.

The CDR3 DNA reads as TGTGCCAGTAGTATATCACCGTGGAGCAATCAGCCCCAGCATTTT. Amino acids: CASSISPWSNQPQHF. This chain links TRBV19 with TRBJ1-5, with D hard to call. The V gene lost 2 bases and the J gene lost 1 base, with 9 bases spanning the gap. The CDR3 length is 15 residues. Germline V gene sequence: CDR1 LNHDA, CDR2 SQIVND (reference sequence).

J is TRBJ1-1 and V is TRBV6-1; unclear D gene. Trimming pared 7 bases from V and 2 bases from J, leaving 8 bases between. Germline V gives CDR1 MNHNS, CDR2 SASEGT. The CDR3 spans 12 residues. The chain's CDR3 is CASTQLNTEAFF. The CDR3 DNA follows: TGTGCCAGCACACAGCTTAACACTGAAGCTTTCTTT.

This clone was counted once. This chain connects TRBV10-3 to TRBJ1-2; possible D gene TRBD1, 6 bases. Trimming shortened V by 2 bases and J by 5 bases, and 18 bases separated the two germline ends. The germline CDR1 and CDR2 sequences are ENHRY and SYGVKD. This CDR3 is built from 16 residues. For the CDR3, the DNA is TGTGCCATCAGTGAGGCCACAGGGTCGTTTTGGTATGGCTACACCTTC. Translating it yields CAISEATGSFWYGYTF.

The gene calls are TRBV10-3 and TRBJ2-2; TRBD2 matches 13 bases. The CDR3 consists of 15 residues. Losses at the gene ends were 7 bases for V and 5 bases for J; bases not matched to a gene: 4. Germline V gives CDR1 ENHRY, CDR2 SYGVKD. CDR3: CAIKPGLAGTGELFF. The CDR3 DNA follows: TGTGCCATCAAACCGGGACTAGCGGGGACCGGGGAGCTGTTTTTT.

The chain is built from TRBV5-8 and TRBJ1-1; D ambiguous. The CDR3 totals 12 residues. Germline CDR1 reads SGHTS; CDR2 reads YDEGEE. V shed 1 base and J shed 3 bases, with 4 bases lying between them. The CDR3 DNA reads TGTGCCAGCAGCTTGACAGACACTGAAGCTTTCTTT. It is translated as CASSLTDTEAFF.

The V gene is TRBV7-9, the J gene TRBJ1-3; the match to TRBD1 covers 9 bases. The CDR3 covers 14 residues. V was clipped by 5 bases and J by 4 bases; unmatched bases: 3. Germline V gene data show CDR1 as SEHNR and CDR2 as FQNEAQ (reference sequence). CDR3 bases: TGTGCCAGCAGCCGCACAGGGGGCGGAAACACCATATATTTT. This encodes CASSRTGGGNTIYF.

The chain employs TRBV14 and TRBJ2-7; the D is unclear. The CDR3 contains 13 residues. The germline V and J ends were trimmed by 2 bases and 2 bases, with 7 bases remaining between them. Looked up from germline, CDR1 is SGHDN and CDR2 is FVKESK. The CDR3 DNA follows: TGTGCCAGCAGCCAAAGGGTAACCTACGAGCAGTACTTC. Protein product: CASSQRVTYEQYF.

This clone was seen a handful of times. The chain uses TRBV6-1 and TRBJ1-5, with a possible D match to TRBD1 (6 bases). There are 13 residues in the CDR3. Germline V gene data show CDR1 as MNHNS and CDR2 as SASEGT. With 4 bases removed from V and 10 bases from J, the gap between germline ends came to 14 bases. The chain's CDR3 is CASSVDRLYPQHF. The CDR3 DNA follows: TGTGCCAGCAGTGTCGACAGGTTATATCCCCAGCATTTT.

This chain uses TRBV27 with TRBJ2-7, with TRBD2 identical over 11 bases. Per germline, CDR1 MNHEY and CDR2 SMNVEV (reference sequence). Germline trimming cut 2 bases from V and 3 bases from J; bases unmatched to any gene: 0. CDR3 length: 14 residues. The CDR3 spells CASSLLAGGYEQYF. CDR3 bases: TGTGCCAGCAGTTTACTAGCGGGAGGCTACGAGCAGTACTTC.

CDR3 amino acids: CASATGSANGIYGYTF. In DNA, the CDR3 is TGTGCCAGCGCGACAGGGTCGGCAAACGGGATCTATGGCTACACCTTC. V and J are TRBV4-2 and TRBJ1-2, with 7 bases fitting TRBD1. Germline V CDR1 and CDR2: LGHNA, YNFKEQ. The CDR3 contains 16 residues. The V segment lost 8 bases and the J segment 4 bases; nucleotides outside the gene matches: 16.

V is TRBV6-5 and J is TRBJ1-1; tentative D call: TRBD1 (6 bases). V was clipped by 2 bases and J by 1 base, with 11 bases between them. CDR1 and CDR2 (germline): MNHEY, SVGAGI. This CDR3 is 15 amino acids long. This chain's CDR3 is CASSYLGRGNTEAFF. The CDR3, as DNA: TGTGCCAGCAGTTACCTTGGCAGGGGGAACACTGAAGCTTTCTTT.

This chain joins TRBV6-5 and TRBJ1-2; TRBD1 agrees at 7 bases. The germline gives CDR1 MNHEY, CDR2 SVGAGI. This CDR3 contains 15 residues. The V segment lost 7 bases and the J segment 0 bases; nucleotides outside the gene matches: 8. Here the CDR3 reads CASNTQGTANYGYTF. CDR3 bases: TGTGCCAGCAACACACAGGGGACGGCTAACTATGGCTACACCTTC.

This clone was seen once. The rearrangement links TRBV5-1 to TRBJ2-1; D remains ambiguous. Germline V gene data show CDR1 as SGHRS and CDR2 as YFSETQ. Deletions cut 4 bases from V and 6 bases from J, with 17 bases between. The CDR3 consists of 15 residues. The CDR3 sequence: CASSGWQTPGNEQFF. In nucleotides, the CDR3 is TGCGCCAGCAGCGGGTGGCAGACTCCAGGCAATGAGCAGTTCTTC. Based on the CDR3 plus reference TRBV5-1 and TRBJ2-1, the full variable domain is KAGVTQTPRYLIKTRGQQVTLSCSPISGHRSVSWYQQTPGQGLQFLFEYFSETQRNKGNFPGRFSGRQFSNSRSEMNVSTLELGDSALYLCASSGWQTPGNEQFFGPGTRLTVL.

The V gene is TRBV11-3, the J gene TRBJ2-1; D perhaps matches TRBD1 (6 bases). V shed 0 bases and J shed 0 bases, with 15 bases lying between them. Germline CDR1 and CDR2: SGHNT and YENEEA. This CDR3 has 18 amino acids. Here the CDR3 reads CASSLDPRGASSYNEQFF. Written as DNA, the CDR3 is TGTGCCAGCAGCTTAGATCCCAGGGGCGCATCCTCCTACAATGAGCAGTTCTTC.

This clone was found a few times. In DNA form, the CDR3 reads TGCAGCGTTAGCCAGCGCGACTCGGGATTGAACACTGAAGCTTTCTTT. It is translated as CSVSQRDSGLNTEAFF. The V gene is TRBV29-1, the J gene TRBJ1-1; no firm D call. The V gene's germline CDR1 is SQVTM and CDR2 ANQGSEA. V lost 5 bases, J lost 0 bases, and 19 bases lay in between. CDR3 size: 16 residues. Full variable domain (remainder filled in from reference TRBV29-1 and TRBJ1-1): SAVISQKPSRDICQRGTSLTIQCQVDSQVTMMFWYRQQPGQSLTLIATANQGSEATYESGFVIDKFPISRPNLTFSTLTVSNMSPEDSSIYLCSVSQRDSGLNTEAFFGQGTRLTVV.

The chain has TRBV9 and TRBJ2-6; tentatively, D is TRBD1 (5 bases). With 3 bases removed from V and 4 bases from J, the gap between germline ends came to 14 bases. The germline gives CDR1 SGDLS, CDR2 YYNGEE. The CDR3 covers 16 residues. CDR3 coding DNA: TGTGCCAGCAGCGGCAATTACCGACAGGGGGCCAACGTCCTGACTTTC. It yields the protein CASSGNYRQGANVLTF.